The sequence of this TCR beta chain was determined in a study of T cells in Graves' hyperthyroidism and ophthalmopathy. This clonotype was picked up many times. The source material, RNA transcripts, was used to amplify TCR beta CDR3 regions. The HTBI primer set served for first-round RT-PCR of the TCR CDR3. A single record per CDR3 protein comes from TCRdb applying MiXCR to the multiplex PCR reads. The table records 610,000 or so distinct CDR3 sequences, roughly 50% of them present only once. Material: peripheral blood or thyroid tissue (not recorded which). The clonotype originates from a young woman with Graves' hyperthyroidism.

CDR3 coding DNA: TGTGCCAGCAGCGTCTCAGGGGGCGGCTACACCTTC. Encoded protein: CASSVSGGGYTF. This chain joins TRBV9 and TRBJ1-2; 8 nucleotides match TRBD1. The CDR3 is 12 residues long. Per the germline V gene, CDR1 is SGDLS and CDR2 is YYNGEE. The V and J ends lost 2 bases and 8 bases, in that order; junction bases with no gene match: 2. The entire variable domain, with the rest obtained from reference TRBV9 and TRBJ1-2, is as follows: DSGVTQTPKHLITATGQRVTLRCSPRSGDLSVYWYQQSLDQGLQFLIQYYNGEERAKGNILERFSAQQFPDLHSELNLSSLELGDSALYFCASSVSGGGYTFGSGTRLTVV.